These T cell receptor beta chains were read from a single sample in a study of blood T cell repertoires in COVID-19. Generated by immunoSEQ multiplex PCR, the TCRdb table keeps only in-frame clones and is missing some. The sample holds 400,000 to 550,000 clones, roughly 85% seen once. Sequencing was done on a sample of PBMCs or T cells enriched from blood (not recorded which). Source of these receptors: a woman younger than 30 with acute COVID-19. CDR3s include the opening cysteine and the closing phenylalanine or tryptophan. Fields, in order: V gene, D gene, clone size, J gene, CDR3 protein, CDR3 DNA. D genes are given only for firm matches. Rows give clone size only sometimes, using once, few, many, or a class for an expanded clone.

>TRBV7-2|-|few|TRBJ1-5
CASRPAGDQPQHF
TGTGCCAGCAGGCCCGCAGGGGATCAGCCCCAGCATTTT
>TRBV24-1|TRBD1|-|TRBJ1-4
CATSDATGAAEKLFF
TGTGCCACCAGTGATGCGACAGGGGCGGCAGAAAAACTGTTTTTT
>TRBV19|-|-|TRBJ1-6
CASRTGTGRDNSPLHF
TGTGCCAGTAGGACAGGAACAGGGAGGGATAATTCACCCCTCCACTTT
>TRBV11-2|-|-|TRBJ2-7
CASSPLLRQGLQYF
TGTGCCAGCAGCCCACTCCTAAGACAGGGACTGCAGTACTTC
>TRBV7-6|-|-|TRBJ1-4
CASSSSGWGTTTNEKLFF
TGTGCCAGCAGCTCCTCGGGTTGGGGCACCACAACTAATGAAAAACTGTTTTTT
>TRBV19|-|-|TRBJ2-3
CASSIRAGSTDTQYF
TGTGCCAGTAGTATACGGGCGGGTTCCACAGATACGCAGTATTTT
>TRBV13|TRBD2|-|TRBJ2-3
CASSLIAGEQYF
TGTGCCAGCAGCTTAATAGCGGGGGAGCAGTATTTT
>TRBV10-3|TRBD2|-|TRBJ2-1
CAISESEREVGNEQFF
TGTGCCATCAGTGAGTCCGAGCGGGAGGTAGGAAATGAGCAGTTCTTC
>TRBV29-1|-|once|TRBJ2-3
CSVEGGRASTDTQYF
TGCAGCGTTGAAGGAGGTAGAGCCTCCACAGATACGCAGTATTTT
>TRBV9|TRBD1|-|TRBJ2-1
CASSVGTGRDEQFF
TGTGCCAGCAGCGTCGGGACAGGGCGCGATGAGCAGTTCTTC
>TRBV5-1|TRBD1|-|TRBJ1-2
CASSTGQGVYGYTF
TGCGCCAGCAGCACAGGACAGGGGGTCTATGGCTACACCTTC